Listed below are T cell receptor beta chains from one sample, sequenced in a study of blood T cell repertoires in COVID-19. The protocol was immunoSEQ multiplex PCR, while the TCRdb copy is restricted to in-frame clones and leaves out a portion. The data hold roughly 670,000 clones, with 85% to 90% observed a single time. Sequencing was carried out using peripheral blood. All receptors come from a woman between 18 and 29 years old with acute or convalescent COVID-19. Both conserved end residues are part of each CDR3. A D gene is named only where the DNA matches it firmly. Some rows mark clone size as missing; the rest say once, few, many or name a class of expanded clone.

>TRBD1|once|TRBV6-5|TRBJ2-7
CASTRDRDSYEQYF
TGTGCCAGCACCCGGGACAGGGACTCCTACGAGCAGTACTTC
>-|-|TRBV19|TRBJ1-2
CASRTFGPTEYGYTF
TGTGCCAGTAGAACCTTTGGCCCCACGGAGTATGGCTACACCTTC
>-|few|TRBV7-2|TRBJ2-7
CASSQGPGYEQYF
TGTGCCAGCAGCCAGGGCCCAGGCTACGAGCAGTACTTC
>-|-|TRBV28|TRBJ1-2
CASGDTSYGYTF
TGTGCCAGCGGCGACACATCCTATGGCTACACCTTC
>-|-|TRBV6-1|TRBJ1-6
CASSDLDSYSPLHF
TGTGCCAGCAGTGATCTGGACAGTTATTCACCCCTCCACTTT
>TRBD1|-|TRBV6-5|TRBJ2-2
CASRSGQGAAGELFF
TGTGCCAGCAGGTCGGGACAGGGGGCGGCCGGGGAGCTGTTTTTT
>-|-|TRBV10-3|TRBJ1-2
CAISAQGYDGYTF
TGTGCCATCAGTGCGCAGGGGTATGATGGCTACACCTTC
>-|-|TRBV6-1|TRBJ2-7
CASSEEQNYEQYF
TGTGCCAGCAGTGAAGAGCAAAACTACGAGCAGTACTTC
>-|-|TRBV14|TRBJ1-2
CASSHNKIYGYTF
TGTGCCAGCAGCCACAACAAGATTTATGGCTACACCTTC
>TRBD1|-|TRBV5-4|TRBJ2-7
CASSLGTGVPEQYF
TGTGCCAGCAGCTTGGGGACAGGGGTGCCCGAGCAGTACTTC
>-|-|TRBV7-9|TRBJ1-5
CASSQNTEYSNQPQHF
TGTGCCAGCAGCCAAAACACAGAATATAGCAATCAGCCCCAGCATTTT
>-|-|TRBV2|TRBJ2-2
CASSEEIQGSTGELFF
TGTGCCAGCAGTGAAGAAATACAGGGTTCGACCGGGGAGCTGTTTTTT
>-|-|TRBV7-9|TRBJ2-3
CASSLVAGRDTQYF
TGTGCCAGCAGCTTAGTGGCGGGGAGAGATACGCAGTATTTT
>TRBD1|-|TRBV18|TRBJ1-2
CASSPPGTALYGYTF
TGTGCCAGCTCACCACCGGGGACAGCTCTCTATGGCTACACCTTC
>-|-|TRBV2|TRBJ2-3
CASSEARAGPPDTQYF
TGTGCCAGCAGTGAAGCGAGGGCGGGGCCGCCAGATACGCAGTATTTT
>-|-|TRBV6-5|TRBJ2-7
CASSYGPPGNEQYF
TGTGCCAGCAGTTACGGGCCTCCAGGGAACGAGCAGTACTTC
>TRBD1|once|TRBV18|TRBJ2-3
CASSQNQGAKDTQYF
TGTGCCAGCTCACAAAACCAGGGGGCGAAAGATACGCAGTATTTT
>TRBD1|-|TRBV7-2|TRBJ1-5
CASSLDRGQGYSNQPQHF
TGTGCCAGCAGCTTAGACCGTGGACAGGGGTATAGCAATCAGCCCCAGCATTTT
>TRBD1|-|TRBV11-2|TRBJ1-1
CASSLEAGGLNTEAFF
TGTGCCAGCAGCTTAGAGGCAGGGGGTTTGAACACTGAAGCTTTCTTT
>-|-|TRBV19|TRBJ2-7
CASSMGSGNEQYF
TGTGCCAGTAGTATGGGGTCCGGGAACGAGCAGTACTTC
>-|many|TRBV21-1|TRBJ1-1
CASSKSDREAFF
TGTGCCAGCAGCAAAAGCGACAGAGAAGCTTTCTTT
>TRBD2|-|TRBV7-9|TRBJ2-7
CASSRGDF
TGTGCCAGCAGCCGGGGGGACTTC
>-|once|TRBV9|TRBJ2-1
CASSPGARVDYNEQFF
TGTGCCAGCAGCCCTGGGGCCAGGGTGGACTACAATGAGCAGTTCTTC
>-|-|TRBV18|TRBJ1-5
CASSGAQGNNQPQHF
TGTGCCAGCTCAGGGGCTCAGGGGAACAATCAGCCCCAGCATTTT
>-|-|TRBV29-1|TRBJ1-2
CSVEESQGYGYTF
TGCAGCGTTGAAGAAAGTCAGGGATATGGCTACACCTTC
>TRBD1|-|TRBV5-1|TRBJ1-2
CASSLGDRAANYGYTF
TGCGCCAGCAGCTTGGGGGACAGGGCAGCTAACTATGGCTACACCTTC
>-|-|TRBV11-3|TRBJ2-1
CASSLRGPYNEQFF
TGTGCCAGCAGCTTAAGAGGCCCCTACAATGAGCAGTTCTTC
>-|-|TRBV28|TRBJ1-1
CATLGGAPSTEAFF
TGTGCCACCCTGGGAGGGGCCCCCTCCACTGAAGCTTTCTTT
>TRBD1|-|TRBV7-6|TRBJ2-2
CASIDRDPNTGELFF
TGTGCCAGCATAGACAGGGATCCCAACACTGGGGAGCTGTTTTTT
>-|-|TRBV5-5|TRBJ1-1
CASSPRQGTTEAFF
TGTGCCAGCAGCCCTAGGCAGGGAACCACTGAAGCTTTCTTT
>TRBD1|-|TRBV2|TRBJ1-5
CASSRDRGGGQPQHF
TGTGCCAGCAGCCGGGACAGGGGGGGAGGGCAGCCCCAGCATTTT
>TRBD1|-|TRBV12-3/TRBV12-4|TRBJ2-5
CASRPGGETQYF
TGTGCCAGCAGACCAGGGGGAGAGACCCAGTACTTC
>-|-|TRBV3-1/TRBV3-2|TRBJ2-4
CASSSYREPSAKNIQYF
TGTGCCAGCAGCTCGTACAGGGAACCCTCAGCCAAAAACATTCAGTACTTC
>-|-|TRBV30|TRBJ1-2
CAWRIGGEAGYTF
TGTGCCTGGAGAATAGGAGGTGAGGCTGGCTACACCTTC
>-|-|TRBV10-2|TRBJ1-1
CASRRGAATEAFF
TGCGCCAGCAGGCGCGGGGCAGCCACTGAAGCTTTCTTT
>TRBD2|-|TRBV9|TRBJ2-2
CASSVNQGLAPLAGELFF
TGTGCCAGCAGCGTAAATCAGGGACTAGCCCCGTTGGCCGGGGAGCTGTTTTTT
>-|-|TRBV5-1|TRBJ2-1
CASSGGSSYNEQFF
TGCGCCAGCAGCGGGGGGAGCTCCTACAATGAGCAGTTCTTC
>-|few|TRBV3-1/TRBV3-2|TRBJ2-7
CASSQEDSSSYEQYF
TGTGCCAGCAGCCAAGAGGACTCTTCCAGCTACGAGCAGTACTTC
>-|-|TRBV9|TRBJ1-5
CASSVGDGGNQPQHF
TGTGCCAGCAGCGTAGGAGACGGGGGCAATCAGCCCCAGCATTTT
>-|-|TRBV13|TRBJ2-7
CASSGDRLYEQYF
TGTGCCAGCAGCGGAGACAGGCTATACGAGCAGTACTTC
>-|few|TRBV5-1|TRBJ1-1
CASSLGWSGNTEAFF
TGCGCCAGCAGCTTGGGGTGGTCAGGGAACACTGAAGCTTTCTTT
>-|-|TRBV15|TRBJ2-3
CATSRDGDVGEGGDTQYF
TGTGCCACCAGCAGAGATGGGGATGTCGGGGAAGGGGGAGATACGCAGTATTTT
>-|-|TRBV7-6|TRBJ1-2
CASSLIPGDGYTF
TGTGCCAGCAGCTTAATCCCAGGGGATGGCTACACCTTC
>TRBD1|-|TRBV9|TRBJ1-2
CASSSTIGTAFNYGYTF
TGTGCCAGCAGCTCTACAATCGGGACAGCTTTTAACTATGGCTACACCTTC
>TRBD1|once|TRBV9|TRBJ2-3
CASSAGGNTDTQYF
TGTGCCAGCAGCGCAGGGGGAAACACAGATACGCAGTATTTT